This TCR beta chain was observed in a study of T cell responses to AZD1222 COVID-19 vaccine (dated by TCRdb to 2020 to 2023). As for the study more broadly: AZD1222 recipients given second doses at about 4 weeks or at about 12 weeks were pooled, since spike-specific TCR depth and breadth were not found to differ between the two schedules. TCR sequencing was performed for 233 trial participants, of whom about 200 were given two doses of AZD1222 and roughly 25 were given two doses of MenACWY control vaccine. Trial participants were enrolled by age into subgroups of 18-55, 56-69 and 70-plus years, and around 150, 28 and 57 TCR-sequenced participants, respectively, were included in these subgroups.

Comments on this clone: The specificity of this receptor is unknown. No base quality information exists; no much larger clone differs at one position.

The CDR3 regions of human TCRbeta chains were analyzed by immunosequencing. The authors processed their data as follows. TCRs in the repertoires were matched against a reference library of SARS-CoV-2-specific TCRs that had been generated with the MIRA antigen-specificity platform. Breadth was defined as the fraction of unique TCRs that were SARS-CoV-2-associated. Depth was defined as the fraction of total T cells that were SARS-CoV-2-associated. Using the MIRA data, each spike-specific TCR was mapped to the spike region that the TCR reacts to and placed in a CD4 or CD8 class. Log10-transformed breadth and depth values were compared by one-way ANOVA with Sidak's multiple comparisons tests. Held by TCRdb, this immuneACCESS table contains in-frame sequences only and omits some clones. Under half of the omission traces to an unresolved V gene where checked; the cause of the rest is unknown. For V, J and clone size, that table is used; D and trimming come from the DNA. The sample table lists 100,000 to 150,000 clones, more than 80% of them with a count of one. The biggest ten clones account for 4.2% of the sample.

What the time point label conveys for this sample: baseline before first vaccination. The vaccinee samples were drawn from two UK trials, COV001 and COV002, one of which was a single-blind randomized controlled phase 2/3 trial testing AZD1222 (ChAdOx1 nCoV-19) in healthy adults. For TCRbeta chain sequencing, PBMC samples were collected from trial participants at day 0 and at day 28 after the second dose. From cysteine to phenylalanine, the CDR3 is 14 amino acids long. Here the CDR3 DNA is all that survives: 42 bases in frame from base 1. V is clipped by 2 bases and J by 2 bases, and the sequence between their germline boundaries is 9 bases long. Looking up the germline V gene yields CDR1 SGHTA and CDR2 FQGNSA. Beyond this particular receptor, the publication reports: The 56-69-year group was small, and its depth increase did not reach significance, likely because of low power. Most participants were white British and females outnumbered males, and the authors suggested that clonal diversity may have been underestimated. A significant rise in spike-specific TCR breadth and depth was observed after two AZD1222 doses relative to day 0 and relative to MenACWY recipients. Because no day 14 peak-response samples were available, the repertoires could be characterized only after the peak T cell response. Nearly half of unique spike-specific TCRs reportedly recognized epitopes outside regions mutated in the B.1.351 and B.1.1.7 variants. The whole spike protein was spanned by vaccine-associated CD4 TCRs, and dominant responses were seen in regions 160-218 and 743-854. Conclusions about previously exposed vaccinees are limited, since just six AZD1222 recipients were seropositive for SARS-CoV-2 at baseline.

The TCR sequence derives from an adult in good health. Sequencing was performed on peripheral blood, taken on day 0 of AZD1222 vaccination. This receptor chain uses TRBV7-2 and TRBJ2-5; no D gene call is confident. For the CDR3, the sequence is CASSLQVSQETQYF. The nucleotide sequence is given as TGTGCCAGCAGCTTACAGGTTTCACAAGAGACCCAGTACTTC.